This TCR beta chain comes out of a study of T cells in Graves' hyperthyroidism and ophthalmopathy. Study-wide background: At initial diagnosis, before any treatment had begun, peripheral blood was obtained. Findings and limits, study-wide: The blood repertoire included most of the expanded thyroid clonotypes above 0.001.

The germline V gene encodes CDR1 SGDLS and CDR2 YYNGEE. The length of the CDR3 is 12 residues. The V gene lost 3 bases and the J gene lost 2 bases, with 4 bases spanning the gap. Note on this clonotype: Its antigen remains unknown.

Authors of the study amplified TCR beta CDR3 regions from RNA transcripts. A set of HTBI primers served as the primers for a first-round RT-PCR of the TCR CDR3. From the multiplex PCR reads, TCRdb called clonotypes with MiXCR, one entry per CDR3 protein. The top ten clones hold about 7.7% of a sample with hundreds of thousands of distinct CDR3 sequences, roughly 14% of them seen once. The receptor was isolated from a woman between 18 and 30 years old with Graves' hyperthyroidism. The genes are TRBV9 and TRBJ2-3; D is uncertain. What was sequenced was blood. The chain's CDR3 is CASSDHTDTQYF. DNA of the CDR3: TGTGCCAGCAGCGATCACACAGATACGCAGTATTTT.